The present T cell receptor beta chain was sequenced within a study of CD8+CD57+ T cells in acquired aplastic anemia. As for the study in general: Isolated CD4+ and CD8+ cells, once sorted, yielded DNA averaging 3.2 ug. The study, taken as a whole, reports: In CD8+ cells, Simpson's diversity showed no significant difference between patients and controls.

Profiling that covered TCR beta VDJ and CDR3 relied on genomic DNA as its template. TCRdb reprocessed the reads via MiXCR and lists one record per CDR3 protein. This repertoire shows under 250,000 distinct CDR3 sequences, 34% found once; its top ten account for approximately 1.2%. Trimming cost V 4 bases and J 4 bases; bases outside gene matches: 7. Germline loops: CDR1 SGHAT, CDR2 FQNNGV. The CDR3 spans 16 residues. On this clonotype: What it binds is unknown.

The material sequenced was sorted CD4+, CD8+, or CD8+CD57+ T cells (not recorded which) from PBMCs. The TCR sequence derives from a human donor in good health, serving as a control. This chain links TRBV11-2 with TRBJ1-2, with 12 bases fitting TRBD1. CDR3 protein: CASSSYPGQGAYGYTF. CDR3 nucleotide sequence: TGTGCCAGCAGCTCATATCCGGGACAGGGGGCCTATGGCTACACCTTC.